The following is a TCR beta chain sequence with its context. Its target is unknown. Using immunoSEQ multiplex PCR, the repertoire was profiled, and TCRdb retains in-frame clones only, with some absent. The repertoire holds 170,000 or so clones, with about 93% as singletons. This record belongs to a study of T cell responses to AZD1222 COVID-19 vaccine. The length of the CDR3 is 15 residues. V gave up 5 bases and J gave up 6 bases; unmatched junction bases: 12. Germline V gene data show CDR1 as SEHNR and CDR2 as FQNEAQ (reference sequence). The study, taken as a whole, reports: It was only a handful of AZD1222 recipients who were seropositive at baseline.

The sequence derives from an adult who received the MenACWY meningococcal vaccine as a control. The specimen comprised peripheral blood, sampled 28 days after the second dose of the MenACWY control vaccine. The chain uses TRBV7-9 and TRBJ1-1; 7 nucleotides align to TRBD1. The CDR3 region is CASSTGEGRVAEAFF. The CDR3 DNA reads TGTGCCAGCAGCACAGGGGAGGGCCGGGTCGCTGAAGCTTTCTTT.